The sequence of this TCR beta chain was determined in a study of shared clonotypes between healthy human individuals. Study-wide background: CD8 memory received one plate per donor, CD8 naive two, CD4 memory three and CD4 naive three. Study-wide findings and caveats: Inspection by rarefaction showed sorted-subset sequencing to be incomplete despite large depth.

Trimming pared 6 bases from V and 6 bases from J, leaving 18 bases between. Germline CDR1 and CDR2: LNHDA and SQIVND (reference sequence). The CDR3 is 15 amino acids. This clone occurred once. Its antigen is unknown. How the authors handled the data: There were no quality scores in the junction-only immunoSEQ sequences, so filtering differed. Profiling relied on immunoSEQ multiplex PCR, and the TCRdb table lists in-frame clones only, not all of them. That table supplies the V and J calls and clone size; D and trimming were determined from the DNA. The sample lists millions of clones; roughly 93% were seen once.

The sample comprised naive CD4+ T cells from PBMCs. Subset given: CD45RA+ positively selected. This rearrangement joins TRBV19 to TRBJ1-5, with a possible D match to TRBD1 (5 bases). The sequence derives from a man younger than 35 in good health. Some clones in this sample may be carry-over from other donors' samples. This CDR3 is CASSQQAGSSQPQHF. The CDR3 nucleotides are TGTGCCAGTAGCCAACAGGCCGGGTCGAGTCAGCCCCAGCATTTT.